Listed below are T cell receptor beta chains from one sample, sequenced in a study of T cell clonotyping in hematopoietic cell transplantation. The data were produced by immunoSEQ multiplex PCR, yet TCRdb's version contains in-frame clones alone and is incomplete. The sample contains about 7,200 clones, about 88% of which appear only once. The specimen was PBMCs, collected 30 days after allogeneic stem cell transplant. These receptors all come from a female patient aged 50-59 years who had an allogeneic stem cell transplant from an unrelated donor, so the T cells may come from the graft donor. Some clones in this sample may be carry-over from other donors' samples. CDR3s leave out the opening cysteine and the closing phenylalanine or tryptophan.

v_call,j_call,cdr3_aa
TRBV7-9,TRBJ2-2,ASSLDYNTGELF
TRBV7-6,TRBJ1-5,ASSFGQGAGQPQH
TRBV5-1,TRBJ1-4,ASRTQGLREEKLF
TRBV5-6,TRBJ2-1,ASSQSPAKQF
TRBV27,TRBJ2-1,ASSLGGLSYNEQF
TRBV7-2,TRBJ2-7,ASSYEGGNREQY
TRBV27,TRBJ2-4,ASSLVGQGKNIQY
TRBV2,TRBJ1-3,ASTQSSGNTIY
TRBV4-1,TRBJ2-1,ASSQRAPSYNEQF
TRBV19,TRBJ1-5,ASSIDYGTWDSNQPQH
TRBV12-5,TRBJ2-2,ASGQTTSIAEHTGELF
TRBV2,TRBJ2-7,AGSALGYEQY
TRBV14,TRBJ2-7,ASSQFGGGEQY
TRBV5-4,NA,ASSPTRDRTYEQY
TRBV7-9,TRBJ1-6,ASSLLDRGNSPLH
TRBV19,TRBJ1-1,ASSFLAAEAF
TRBV6-5,TRBJ2-1,ASSSGTYSEQF
TRBV6-1,TRBJ1-1,ASSEDWMGGMAF
TRBV10-3,TRBJ1-5,AISESAGGPYSNQPQH
TRBV11-2,TRBJ2-3,ASSLSASRGGVRADTQY
TRBV6-5,TRBJ1-1,ASSVDSLNTEAF
TRBV9,TRBJ1-2,ASSVDGGQGHYGYT
TRBV7-9,TRBJ1-6,ASSLSSGSVDNSPLH
TRBV6-5,TRBJ2-7,ASGYSPYEQY
TRBV6-1,TRBJ1-3,ASSVQGIPY
TRBV27,TRBJ1-1,ASSPRTTNTEAF
TRBV5-4,TRBJ1-2,ASNNDGAYGYT
TRBV11-3,TRBJ2-1,ASSLGPTGGNEQF
TRBV19,TRBJ2-1,ASSLQGSHLYDEQF
TRBV6-5,TRBJ2-7,ASSSRTSGTIYEQY
TRBV6-5,TRBJ1-2,ASSLPGEGRPYT
TRBV19,TRBJ1-3,ASSMTPFSGNTIY
TRBV7-2,TRBJ2-7,ASSPTSGPYEQY
TRBV5-4,TRBJ1-2,ASSVRDRDTYGYT
TRBV18,TRBJ2-2,ASYPGGAGTGELF
TRBV5-1,TRBJ2-7,ASSVIAGESEQY